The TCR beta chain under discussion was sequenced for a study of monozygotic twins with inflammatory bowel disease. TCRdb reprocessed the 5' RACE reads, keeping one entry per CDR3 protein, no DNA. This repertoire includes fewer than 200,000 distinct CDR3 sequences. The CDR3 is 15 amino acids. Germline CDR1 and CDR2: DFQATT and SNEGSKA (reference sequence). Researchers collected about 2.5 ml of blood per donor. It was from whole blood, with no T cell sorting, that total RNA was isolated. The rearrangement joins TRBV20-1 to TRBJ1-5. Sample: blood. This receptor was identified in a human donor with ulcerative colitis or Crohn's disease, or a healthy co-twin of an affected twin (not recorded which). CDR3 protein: CSARSGFDSNQPQHF.